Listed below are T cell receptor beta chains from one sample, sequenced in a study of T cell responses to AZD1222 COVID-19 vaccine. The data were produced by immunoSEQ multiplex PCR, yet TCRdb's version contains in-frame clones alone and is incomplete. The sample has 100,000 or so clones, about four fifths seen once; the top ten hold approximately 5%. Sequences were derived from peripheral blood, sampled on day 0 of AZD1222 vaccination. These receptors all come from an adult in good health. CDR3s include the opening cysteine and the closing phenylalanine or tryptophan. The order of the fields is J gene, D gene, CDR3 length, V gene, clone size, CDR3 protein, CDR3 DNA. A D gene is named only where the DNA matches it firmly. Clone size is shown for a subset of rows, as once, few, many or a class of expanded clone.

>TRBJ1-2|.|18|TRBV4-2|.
CASSQDFRLDSTNYGYTF
TGTGCCAGCAGCCAAGATTTCCGGCTGGACAGCACTAACTATGGCTACACCTTC
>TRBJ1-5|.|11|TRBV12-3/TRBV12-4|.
CASTHLGPQHF
TGTGCCAGCACCCACCTAGGGCCCCAGCATTTT
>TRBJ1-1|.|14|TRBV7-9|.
CASSISGTDTEAFF
TGTGCCAGCAGCATCTCCGGGACCGACACTGAAGCTTTCTTT
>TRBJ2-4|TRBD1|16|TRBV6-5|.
CASSYSISGGKNIQYF
TGTGCCAGCAGTTACTCGATTTCAGGGGGTAAAAACATTCAGTACTTC
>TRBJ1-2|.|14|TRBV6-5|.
CASSQLEGNYGYTF
TGTGCCAGCAGTCAACTGGAGGGGAACTATGGCTACACCTTC
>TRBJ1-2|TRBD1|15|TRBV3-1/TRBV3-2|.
CASSQVEGQGGGYTF
TGTGCCAGCAGCCAAGTAGAAGGACAGGGCGGGGGCTACACCTTC
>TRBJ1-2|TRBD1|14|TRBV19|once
CASTEDRGRAGYTF
TGTGCCAGTACTGAAGACAGGGGGCGAGCTGGCTACACCTTC
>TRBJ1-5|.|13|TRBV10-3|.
CAISDTVNQPQHF
TGTGCCATCAGTGATACAGTCAATCAGCCCCAGCATTTT
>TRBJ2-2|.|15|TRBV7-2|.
CASSPAGTATGELFF
TGTGCCAGCAGCCCGGCCGGGACCGCCACCGGGGAGCTGTTTTTT
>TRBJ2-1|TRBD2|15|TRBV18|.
CASSSLSGGDNEQFF
TGTGCCAGCTCATCACTCTCCGGGGGGGACAATGAGCAGTTCTTC
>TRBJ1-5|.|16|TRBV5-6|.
CASSLLGGPSNQPQHF
TGTGCCAGCAGCTTGTTAGGAGGGCCGAGCAATCAGCCCCAGCATTTT
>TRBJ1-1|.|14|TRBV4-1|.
CASGRREGNTEAFF
TGCGCCAGCGGCCGCAGGGAAGGGAACACTGAAGCTTTCTTT
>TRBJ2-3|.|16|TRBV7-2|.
CASALPPGRGTDTQYF
TGTGCCAGCGCCCTCCCACCCGGGCGGGGCACAGATACGCAGTATTTT
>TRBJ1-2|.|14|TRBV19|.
CASSRGLEIYGYTF
TGTGCCAGTAGTAGGGGGTTGGAAATCTATGGCTACACCTTC
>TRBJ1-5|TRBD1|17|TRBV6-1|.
CASSASTGGLGNQPQHF
TGTGCCAGCAGTGCCTCGACAGGGGGTTTGGGCAATCAGCCCCAGCATTTT
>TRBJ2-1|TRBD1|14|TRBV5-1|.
CASSIRDRAYEQFF
TGCGCCAGCAGCATAAGGGACAGGGCATATGAGCAGTTCTTC